This T cell receptor (beta chain) was identified in a study of blood T cell repertoires in COVID-19. For the study at large: Samples came from the United States, Italy and Spain, spanning acute and convalescent COVID-19.

The study assigned cohorts using participant-reported clinical history. Recovered Cohort 3 donors showed two negative PCRs, clearance, or symptom resolution. How the authors handled the data: Using reference gene primer amplification, nucleated cell counts were estimated. Method: immunoSEQ multiplex PCR; TCRdb's copy keeps in-frame clones and lacks some. The D gene and trimming were derived from the DNA, and the V and J assignments and clone size from that table. The data contain roughly 330,000 clones, around 90% of them singletons. The clonotype was recovered from a man in his thirties or forties who had recovered from COVID-19. Sequencing was done on a sample of PBMCs or T cells enriched from blood (not recorded which).

CDR3 amino acids: CASSLRGTGGEKLFF. CDR3 DNA: TGTGCCAGCAGCCTCAGAGGGACAGGGGGTGAAAAACTGTTTTTT. The gene calls are TRBV7-2 and TRBJ1-4; TRBD1 aligns across 11 bases. The CDR3 totals 15 residues. V lost 5 bases and J lost 7; bases outside the gene matches: 6. Germline V gives CDR1 SGHTA, CDR2 FQGNSA.